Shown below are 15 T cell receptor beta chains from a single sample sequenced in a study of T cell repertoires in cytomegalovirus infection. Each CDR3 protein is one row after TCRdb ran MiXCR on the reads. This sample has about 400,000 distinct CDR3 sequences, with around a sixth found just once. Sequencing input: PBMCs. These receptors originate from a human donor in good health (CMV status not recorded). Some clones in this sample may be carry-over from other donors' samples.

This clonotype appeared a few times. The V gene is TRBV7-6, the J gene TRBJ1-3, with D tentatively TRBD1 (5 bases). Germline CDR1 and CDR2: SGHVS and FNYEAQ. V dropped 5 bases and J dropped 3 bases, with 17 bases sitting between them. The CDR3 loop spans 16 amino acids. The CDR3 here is CASSLTAQGVGNTIYF. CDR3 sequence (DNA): TGTGCCAGCAGCCTAACTGCCCAGGGTGTTGGAAACACCATATATTTT.

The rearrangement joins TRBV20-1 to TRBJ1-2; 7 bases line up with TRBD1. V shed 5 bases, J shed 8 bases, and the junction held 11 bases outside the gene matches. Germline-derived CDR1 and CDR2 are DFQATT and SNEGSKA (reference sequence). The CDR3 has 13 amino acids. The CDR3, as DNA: TGCAGTGCTGAAAATAAACAGGGGCGGGGCTACACCTTC. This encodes CSAENKQGRGYTF.

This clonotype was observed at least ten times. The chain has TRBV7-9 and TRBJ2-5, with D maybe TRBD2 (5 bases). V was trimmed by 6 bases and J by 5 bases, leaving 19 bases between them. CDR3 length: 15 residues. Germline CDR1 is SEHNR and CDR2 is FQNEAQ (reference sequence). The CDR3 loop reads CASRPTKPWEETQYF. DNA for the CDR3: TGTGCCAGCAGACCTACGAAGCCTTGGGAGGAGACCCAGTACTTC.

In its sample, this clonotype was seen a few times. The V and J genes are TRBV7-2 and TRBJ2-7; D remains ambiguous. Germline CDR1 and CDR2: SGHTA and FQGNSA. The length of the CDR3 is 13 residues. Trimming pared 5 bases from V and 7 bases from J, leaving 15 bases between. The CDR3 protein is CASSSRGWLEQYF. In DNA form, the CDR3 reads TGTGCCAGCAGCAGCAGAGGTTGGCTGGAGCAGTACTTC.

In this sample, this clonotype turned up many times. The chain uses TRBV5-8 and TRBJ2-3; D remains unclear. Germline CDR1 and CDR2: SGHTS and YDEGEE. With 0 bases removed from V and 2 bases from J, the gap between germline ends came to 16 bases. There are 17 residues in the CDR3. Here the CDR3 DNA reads TGTGCCAGCAGCTTGGCCATCGAAGGCATCGCCACAGATACGCAGTATTTT. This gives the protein CASSLAIEGIATDTQYF.

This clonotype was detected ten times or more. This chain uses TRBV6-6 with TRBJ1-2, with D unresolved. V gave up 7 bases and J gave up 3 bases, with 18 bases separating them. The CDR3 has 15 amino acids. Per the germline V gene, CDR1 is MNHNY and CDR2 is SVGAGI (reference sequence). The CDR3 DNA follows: TGTGCCAGCAAATATGGGTTGGCGGACTACTATGGCTACACCTTC. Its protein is CASKYGLADYYGYTF.

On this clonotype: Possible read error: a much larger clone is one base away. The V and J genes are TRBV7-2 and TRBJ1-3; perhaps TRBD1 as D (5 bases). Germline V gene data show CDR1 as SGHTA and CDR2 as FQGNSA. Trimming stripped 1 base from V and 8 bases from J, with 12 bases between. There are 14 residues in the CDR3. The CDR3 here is CASSLEGQGDTIYF. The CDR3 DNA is TGTGCCAGCAGCTTAGAGGGCCAGGGAGACACCATATATTTT.

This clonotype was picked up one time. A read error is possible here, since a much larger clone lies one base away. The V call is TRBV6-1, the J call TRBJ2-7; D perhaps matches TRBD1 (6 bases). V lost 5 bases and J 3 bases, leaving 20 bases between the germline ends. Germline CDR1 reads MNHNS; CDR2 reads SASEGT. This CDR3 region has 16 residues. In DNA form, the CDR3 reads TGTGCCAGCAGTCTACGAAGGACAGAGGGTAGCTACGAGCAGTACTTC. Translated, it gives CASSLRRTEGSYEQYF.

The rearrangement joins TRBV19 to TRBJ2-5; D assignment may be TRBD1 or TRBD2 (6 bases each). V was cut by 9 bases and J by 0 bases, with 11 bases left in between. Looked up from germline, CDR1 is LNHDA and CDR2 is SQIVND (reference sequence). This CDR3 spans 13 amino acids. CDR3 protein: CASGGAYQETQYF. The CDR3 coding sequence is TGTGCCAGCGGGGGCGCGTACCAAGAGACCCAGTACTTC.

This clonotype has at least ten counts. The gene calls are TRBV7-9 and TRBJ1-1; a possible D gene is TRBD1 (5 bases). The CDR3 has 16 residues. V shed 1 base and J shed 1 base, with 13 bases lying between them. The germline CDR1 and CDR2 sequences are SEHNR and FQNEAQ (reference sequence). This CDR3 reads CASSLGGAYPNTEAFF. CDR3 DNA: TGTGCCAGCAGCTTAGGTGGGGCCTACCCGAACACTGAAGCTTTCTTT.

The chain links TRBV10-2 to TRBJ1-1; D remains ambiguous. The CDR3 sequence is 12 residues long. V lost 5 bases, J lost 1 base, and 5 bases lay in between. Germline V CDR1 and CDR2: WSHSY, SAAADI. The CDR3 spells CASSPANTEAFF. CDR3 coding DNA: TGCGCCAGCAGTCCCGCGAACACTGAAGCTTTCTTT.

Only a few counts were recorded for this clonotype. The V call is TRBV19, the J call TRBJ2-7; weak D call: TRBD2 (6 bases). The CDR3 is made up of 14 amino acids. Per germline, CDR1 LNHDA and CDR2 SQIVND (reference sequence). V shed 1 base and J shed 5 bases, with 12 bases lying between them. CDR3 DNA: TGTGCCAGTAGTATAGCGGGAGCGGAGGACGAGCAGTACTTC. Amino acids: CASSIAGAEDEQYF.

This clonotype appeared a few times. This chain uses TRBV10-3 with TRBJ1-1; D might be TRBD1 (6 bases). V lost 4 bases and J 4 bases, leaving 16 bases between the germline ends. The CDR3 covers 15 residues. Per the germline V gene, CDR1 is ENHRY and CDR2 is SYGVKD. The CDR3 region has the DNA TGTGCCATCAGTGGGCTCGAAGGGGGGGCCACTGAAGCTTTCTTT. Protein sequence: CAISGLEGGATEAFF.

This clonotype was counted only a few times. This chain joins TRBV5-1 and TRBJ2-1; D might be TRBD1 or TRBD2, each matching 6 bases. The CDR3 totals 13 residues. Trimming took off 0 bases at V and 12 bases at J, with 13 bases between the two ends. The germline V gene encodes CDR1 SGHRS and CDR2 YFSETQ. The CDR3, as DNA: TGCGCCAGCAGCTTGGAGGGGGGCGGAAGGCAGTTCTTC. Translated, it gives CASSLEGGGRQFF.

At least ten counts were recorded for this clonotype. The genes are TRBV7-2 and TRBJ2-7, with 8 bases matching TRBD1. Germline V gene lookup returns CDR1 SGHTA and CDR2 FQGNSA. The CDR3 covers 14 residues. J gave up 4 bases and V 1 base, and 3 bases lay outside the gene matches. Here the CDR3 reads CASSLDRGSYEQYF. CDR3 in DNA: TGTGCCAGCAGCTTAGACAGGGGGAGTTACGAGCAGTACTTC.